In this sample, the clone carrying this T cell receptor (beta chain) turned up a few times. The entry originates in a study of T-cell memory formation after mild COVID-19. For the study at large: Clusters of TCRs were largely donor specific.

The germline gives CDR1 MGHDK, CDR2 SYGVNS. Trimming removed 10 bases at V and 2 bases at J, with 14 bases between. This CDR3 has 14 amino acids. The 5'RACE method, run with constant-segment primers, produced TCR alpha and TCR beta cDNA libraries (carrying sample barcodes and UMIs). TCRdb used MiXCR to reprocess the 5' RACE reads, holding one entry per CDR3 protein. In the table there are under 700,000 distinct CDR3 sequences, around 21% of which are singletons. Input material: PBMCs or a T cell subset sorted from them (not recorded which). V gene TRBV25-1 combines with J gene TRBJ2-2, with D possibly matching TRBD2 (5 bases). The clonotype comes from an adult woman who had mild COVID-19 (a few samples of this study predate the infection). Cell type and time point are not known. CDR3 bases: TGTGCCACCCAAGGACGGGAAAACACCGGGGAGCTGTTTTTT. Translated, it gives CATQGRENTGELFF.